This T cell receptor beta chain is from a study of post-analysis software for immune sequencing data (dated by TCRdb to between 2014 and 2017). About the investigation overall: Relapsing-remitting, secondary progressive and progressive-relapsing multiple sclerosis were recorded as disease courses, and subtype annotation was lacking for some patients. Patient repertoires were compared against around 10 previously published healthy control repertoires from donors aged about 6 to 27 years. A subset of samples was prepared in parallel using single-end sample barcoding, then pooled and co-amplified after Illumina adapter ligation.

Only a few counts were recorded for this clonotype. This clone's antigen is unknown. Base quality data are lacking; no much larger clone is found one base away. Paper-wide results and their limitations: Compared with controls, multiple sclerosis patients had significantly lower normalized Chao1 diversity, a finding suggesting substantial peripheral T-cell clonal expansion. Direct clustering with F measure revealed strong co-clustering of samples prepared in the same batch, which led to a batch-effect correction. Significantly higher frequencies in patients than in controls were found for roughly 5 TRBV segments, including TRBV5-6, TRBV5-1 and TRBV20-1. The multiple sclerosis patient group was slightly younger than the control group.

Library prep was done by PCR. The run used an Illumina HiSeq 2500. Unique molecular identifiers were incorporated into TCR beta cDNA libraries to reduce PCR and sequencing biases. Every 1 to 10 million input T cells yielded 500,000 or so cDNA molecules, meaning each molecule approximated one T cell. Patient libraries were prepared and sequenced with the same protocol used for the earlier healthy control dataset. Samples belonging to the same batch were prepared together, multiplexed and sequenced on a shared HiSeq lane. In the authors' own workflow: MIGEC was used to process the raw barcoded reads, and molecular identifier groups with only a single read were discarded before consensus assembly and CDR3 extraction. VDJtools was used for post-analysis of the clonotype tables, and diversity was normalized by down-sampling every dataset to the size of the smallest sample. Repertoire overlap clustering matched CDR3 amino acid but not nucleotide sequences to correct batch-related cross-sample contamination. TCRdb trimmed the raw reads at Q25, called clones with MiXCR and kept productive beta chains. Rows with a matching CDR3 protein are joined into one entry that keeps the most common DNA and genes. The V and J calls come from TCRdb's annotation, not from the publication. This sample comprises under 900,000 distinct CDR3 sequences, around 50% of them detected only once. 4.6% of the sample lies in the top ten.

In the germline V gene (reference sequence), CDR1 corresponds to DFQATT and CDR2 to SNEGSKA. The CDR3 sequence holds 14 residues, the cysteine and phenylalanine included. Only the CDR3 portion is preserved as DNA: 42 bases, with reading frame beginning at the first base. Trimming costs V 3 bases and J 2 bases, and their ends lie 14 bases apart. TCR beta repertoires were profiled from peripheral blood of more than ten young patients with multiple sclerosis to demonstrate the VDJtools post-analysis software. The patients with multiple sclerosis were children and adolescents between 6 and 15 years of age.

The receptor was derived from a girl aged 10-17 years with multiple sclerosis. This chain is built from TRBV20-1 and TRBJ2-7, and possibly TRBD1, on 7 matching bases. Sequencing was done on a sample of blood. The CDR3 has the sequence CSARGDREAYEQYF. The DNA is TGCAGTGCTAGGGGAGACAGGGAGGCCTACGAGCAGTACTTC.